These 26 T cell receptor beta chains were sequenced from one sample in a study of graft-versus-host responses after intestinal transplantation. The antigens these receptors bind are not known. Here immunoSEQ multiplex PCR was the method, and the copy in TCRdb shows in-frame clones only, minus some. The sample includes about 120,000 clones, roughly 92% of them seen just once. The input for sequencing was unstimulated CD4+ T cells sorted from spleen or lymph node cells, taken before transplant. These receptors came from a human donor who was the organ donor for an intestinal transplant.

This rearrangement joins TRBV28 to TRBJ2-5, with D maybe TRBD1 (5 bases). The CDR3 sequence is 14 residues long. The germline V and J ends were trimmed by 1 base and 4 bases, with 10 bases remaining between them. Germline CDR1 reads MDHEN; CDR2 reads SYDVKM. In nucleotides, the CDR3 is TGTGCCAGCAGTTTATTTCAGGGTCTAGAGACCCAGTACTTC. Translated: CASSLFQGLETQYF.

The chain couples TRBV6-5 to TRBJ1-1; possibly TRBD1 for D (6 bases). The germline gives CDR1 MNHEY, CDR2 SVGAGI. CDR3 length: 14 residues. V dropped 2 bases and J dropped 0 bases, with 7 bases sitting between them. CDR3: CASSYGQLNTEAFF. CDR3 DNA: TGTGCCAGCAGTTACGGACAGCTGAACACTGAAGCTTTCTTT.

The table lists this clone with a few counts. The chain has TRBV2 and TRBJ2-2; TRBD1 is a possible D gene (5 bases). V dropped 8 bases and J dropped 6 bases, with 22 bases sitting between them. This CDR3 region has 16 residues. The germline CDR1 and CDR2 sequences are SNHLY and FYNNEI. CDR3 sequence (DNA): TGTGCCAGCGATTGGCAGGGCGGTGGGCTGGCCGGGGAGCTGTTTTTT. It encodes CASDWQGGGLAGELFF.

The V gene is TRBV5-4, the J gene TRBJ2-5; unclear D gene. CDR1 is SGHNT, CDR2 YYREEE, per germline (reference sequence). Trimming removed 4 bases from V and 4 bases from J, with 11 bases in between. The CDR3 is made up of 13 amino acids. CDR3 nucleotide sequence: TGTGCCAGCAGCCCCTGGCCGGTAGAGACCCAGTACTTC. Translating it yields CASSPWPVETQYF. The full variable domain, completed using reference TRBV5-4 and TRBJ2-5, is ETGVTQSPTHLIKTRGQQVTLRCSSQSGHNTVSWYQQALGQGPQFIFQYYREEENGRGNFPPRFSGLQFPNYSSELNVNALELDDSALYLCASSPWPVETQYFGPGTRLLVL.

The V call is TRBV5-1, the J call TRBJ2-5; D unclear. V was clipped by 0 bases and J by 1 base, with 10 bases between them. Germline CDR1 reads SGHRS; CDR2 reads YFSETQ. The CDR3 covers 15 residues. CDR3 amino acids: CASSLEGRIQETQYF. The CDR3 DNA follows: TGCGCCAGCAGCTTGGAGGGCAGGATCCAAGAGACCCAGTACTTC.

The CDR3 sequence is CASSQVQTVNSYEQYF. The DNA for the CDR3 is TGCGCCAGCAGCCAAGTTCAGACAGTTAATTCCTACGAGCAGTACTTC. The rearrangement joins TRBV4-3 to TRBJ2-7; TRBD1 is a possible D gene (5 bases). V lost 1 base and J lost 1, with 14 bases in between. CDR1 and CDR2 from the germline V gene are LGHNA and YSLEER. This CDR3 spans 16 amino acids.

The chain couples TRBV11-3 to TRBJ2-5; D remains ambiguous. Germline CDR1 and CDR2: SGHNT and YENEEA. The germline V and J ends were trimmed by 9 bases and 0 bases, with 14 bases remaining between them. The CDR3 runs to 14 residues. DNA of the CDR3: TGTGCCAGATACCCCGGTGCTTACCAAGAGACCCAGTACTTC. As protein: CARYPGAYQETQYF.

The chain couples TRBV20-1 to TRBJ2-7, with D perhaps TRBD1 (6 bases). Germline CDR1 and CDR2: DFQATT and SNEGSKA (reference sequence). The CDR3 runs to 11 residues. V was clipped by 5 bases and J by 4 bases, with 9 bases between them. CDR3 sequence reads: CSALQGYEQYF. The CDR3 DNA reads TGCAGTGCTCTACAGGGATACGAGCAGTACTTC.

This clone has only one observation. The same CDR3 can be traced to other DNA sequences in this sample. V usage is TRBV18 and J usage is TRBJ2-3; 7 bases map to TRBD2. The CDR3 runs to 15 residues. Trimming at V came to 5 bases and at J to 3 bases, leaving 8 bases not matched to a gene. In germline, CDR1 is KGHSH, CDR2 LQKENI. The CDR3 region is CASSGRGGRTDTQYF. CDR3 nucleotide sequence: TGTGCCAGCTCAGGGCGGGGAGGGCGAACAGATACGCAGTATTTT.

The V call is TRBV10-3, the J call TRBJ1-1, with D possibly being TRBD1 (5 bases). Germline CDR1 and CDR2: ENHRY and SYGVKD. Trimming left V 2 bases short and J 7 bases short, with 11 bases between. The CDR3 is made up of 13 amino acids. CDR3 sequence (DNA): TGTGCCATCAGTGAGCCCTACAGGAGTGAAGCTTTCTTT. It is translated as CAISEPYRSEAFF.

CDR3 region: CASRPQPSSYEQYF. The DNA of the CDR3 is TGTGCCAGCCGACCACAGCCGAGCTCCTACGAGCAGTACTTC. The rearrangement uses TRBV6-6 and TRBJ2-7; D is undetermined. The CDR3 contains 14 residues. V lost 8 bases and J 0 bases, leaving 14 bases between the germline ends. The germline gives CDR1 MNHNY, CDR2 SVGAGI (reference sequence).

The chain has TRBV5-8 and TRBJ2-3, with D uncertain. Per germline, CDR1 SGHTS and CDR2 YDEGEE. V shed 2 bases and J shed 1 base, with 5 bases lying between them. The CDR3 is 13 amino acids. The CDR3 spells CASSLRGTDTQYF. The CDR3, as DNA: TGTGCCAGCAGCTTAAGGGGCACAGATACGCAGTATTTT. Complete variable domain (other parts from reference TRBV5-8 and TRBJ2-3): EAGVTQSPTHLIKTRGQQATLRCSPISGHTSVYWYQQALGLGLQFLLWYDEGEERNRGNFPPRFSGRQFPNYSSELNVNALELEDSALYLCASSLRGTDTQYFGPGTRLTVL.

The chain combines TRBV5-1 with TRBJ1-2, with D possibly TRBD1 on 5 matching bases. The CDR3 extends over 16 amino acids. Looked up from germline, CDR1 is SGHRS and CDR2 is YFSETQ. Trimming pared 0 bases from V and 6 bases from J, leaving 18 bases between. Here the CDR3 DNA reads TGCGCCAGCAGCTTGGAGGGACGGAAGGGGTGGAATGGCTACACCTTC. Protein product: CASSLEGRKGWNGYTF.

In this sample, this clone turned up a few times. The genes are TRBV6-6 and TRBJ2-7, with D uncertain. V was trimmed by 2 bases and J by 3 bases, leaving 5 bases between them. This CDR3 is 12 amino acids long. Germline CDR1 reads MNHNY; CDR2 reads SVGAGI (reference sequence). The CDR3 region is CASSYGNYEQYF. In nucleotides, the CDR3 is TGTGCCAGCAGTTACGGTAACTACGAGCAGTACTTC.

This clone showed up just a few times. The chain employs TRBV27 and TRBJ2-2, with TRBD1 matching over 11 bases. This CDR3 comprises 16 residues. After removal of 4 bases from V and 4 bases from J, the junction contained 5 bases not matched to a gene. Germline V gene data show CDR1 as MNHEY and CDR2 as SMNVEV (reference sequence). The CDR3 DNA follows: TGTGCCAGCAGTTCTAGAGGGACAGGGGGCACCGGGGAGCTGTTTTTT. It codes for CASSSRGTGGTGELFF.

The chain uses TRBV28 and TRBJ1-5; D possibly corresponds to TRBD1 (6 bases). V lost 6 bases to trimming and J lost 5 bases, with 14 bases between them. The CDR3 length is 14 residues. From germline, CDR1 is MDHEN and CDR2 SYDVKM. The CDR3 DNA sequence: TGTGCCAGCAGAAGCCACAGGGAGGATCAGCCCCAGCATTTT. Protein product: CASRSHREDQPQHF.

For the CDR3, the DNA is TGCGCCAGCAGCATACTCCGGGACAACGGTGTGAACACTGAAGCTTTCTTT. As protein: CASSILRDNGVNTEAFF. This chain uses TRBV5-1 with TRBJ1-1; maybe TRBD1 (6 bases). Trimming took off 4 bases at V and 0 bases at J, with 19 bases between the two ends. The CDR3 totals 17 residues. Germline V lookup: CDR1 SGHRS, CDR2 YFSETQ.

This chain connects TRBV5-1 to TRBJ2-3, with 10 bases fitting TRBD2. From germline, CDR1 is SGHRS and CDR2 YFSETQ. The CDR3 loop spans 15 amino acids. V was pared by 4 bases and J by 2 bases, with 4 bases of the junction left unmatched. The CDR3 loop reads CASSTGLAATDTQYF. The CDR3 DNA is TGCGCCAGCAGCACCGGACTAGCGGCCACAGATACGCAGTATTTT.

V is TRBV10-1 and J is TRBJ2-2, with a tentative D call TRBD1 (6 bases). The CDR3 contains 15 residues. Trimming took off 7 bases at V and 0 bases at J, with 12 bases between the two ends. Per germline, CDR1 WNHNN and CDR2 SYGVQD (reference sequence). CDR3 loop: CASTGDNSNTGELFF. The CDR3, as DNA: TGCGCCAGCACAGGGGACAACTCGAACACCGGGGAGCTGTTTTTT.

CDR3 coding DNA: TGTGCCAGCAGTTACGGGCGAAACACCGGGGAGCTGTTTTTT. As protein: CASSYGRNTGELFF. J is TRBJ2-2 and V is TRBV6-6; D gene unclear. The germline CDR1 and CDR2 sequences are MNHNY and SVGAGI (reference sequence). Trimming stripped 2 bases from V and 2 bases from J, with 6 bases between. The CDR3 sequence is 14 residues long.

The chain is built from TRBV6-5 and TRBJ2-7; 10 nucleotides line up with TRBD1. Germline V gene sequence: CDR1 MNHEY, CDR2 SVGAGI. This CDR3 has 15 residues. With 2 bases clipped from V and 4 bases from J, the junction kept 5 bases outside the gene matches. Written as DNA, the CDR3 is TGTGCCAGCAGTTACGAGGCGGGACAGGGGTACGAGCAGTACTTC. It is translated as CASSYEAGQGYEQYF.

The chain carries TRBV7-2 and TRBJ2-5; possible D gene TRBD2, 6 bases. This CDR3 has 14 amino acids. Germline CDR1 and CDR2: SGHTA and FQGNSA. The V gene lost 5 bases and the J gene lost 5 bases, with 15 bases spanning the gap. The CDR3 DNA reads as TGTGCCAGCAGCCTGCGGACTAATGGTGAGACCCAGTACTTC. Residues: CASSLRTNGETQYF.

A few counts support this clone. The chain links TRBV5-6 to TRBJ2-7; D ambiguous. V shed 2 bases and J shed 2 bases, with 8 bases lying between them. Germline V lookup: CDR1 SGHDT, CDR2 YYEEEE. The CDR3 totals 13 residues. The chain's CDR3 is CASSFSVTYEQYF. DNA of the CDR3: TGTGCCAGCAGCTTTTCGGTTACCTACGAGCAGTACTTC.

The chain combines TRBV10-3 with TRBJ2-2; 13 positions match TRBD2. Trimming at V came to 10 bases and at J to 1 base, leaving 3 bases not matched to a gene. The CDR3 has 15 amino acids. CDR1 and CDR2 (germline): ENHRY, SYGVKD. This chain's CDR3 is CATRLAGGNTGELFF. For the CDR3, the DNA is TGTGCCACACGACTAGCGGGAGGGAACACCGGGGAGCTGTTTTTT.

The V gene is TRBV5-6, the J gene TRBJ2-1, with 15 bases fitting TRBD2. Looked up from germline, CDR1 is SGHDT and CDR2 is YYEEEE. V shed 7 bases, J shed 7 bases, and the junction held 9 bases outside the gene matches. This CDR3 comprises 16 residues. This CDR3 reads CASYPGLAGGRNEQFF. The CDR3 region has the DNA TGTGCCAGCTACCCCGGACTAGCGGGAGGGAGGAATGAGCAGTTCTTC. The variable domain in full, with the rest retrieved from reference TRBV5-6 and TRBJ2-1, is DAGVTQSPTHLIKTRGQQVTLRCSPKSGHDTVSWYQQALGQGPQFIFQYYEEEERQRGNFPDRFSGHQFPNYSSELNVNALLLGDSALYLCASYPGLAGGRNEQFFGPGTRLTVL.

This chain connects TRBV10-3 to TRBJ2-7, with unresolved D. Germline loops: CDR1 ENHRY, CDR2 SYGVKD. The CDR3 loop spans 11 amino acids. Trimming removed 2 bases at V and 5 bases at J, with 4 bases between. The CDR3 loop reads CAISEGHEQYF. The CDR3 DNA reads TGTGCCATCAGTGAGGGTCACGAGCAGTACTTC.